This T cell receptor beta chain comes out of a study of early T cells in non-severe SARS-CoV-2 infection. Study overall: Sequenced bulk RNA came from whole blood that was unsorted, and chains were unpaired.

The CDR3 spans 15 residues. The germline gives CDR1 MGHRA, CDR2 YSYEKL. Trimming removed 3 bases at V and 6 bases at J, with 17 bases between. Individual cDNA molecules received unique molecular identifiers. TCRdb called the 5' RACE reads again in MiXCR, with one record for every CDR3 protein. This sample has fewer than 75,000 distinct CDR3 sequences, with less than 20% found just once. This clonotype was seen repeatedly, ten times or more. The TCR sequence derives from an adult who was a healthcare worker with PCR-confirmed SARS-CoV-2 infection or an uninfected control (not recorded which). Specimen: whole blood, collected at baseline. The chain is built from TRBV4-1 and TRBJ1-1; tentatively, D is TRBD1 (5 bases). In nucleotides, the CDR3 is TGCGCCAGCAGCCAGCCGCCCCAGGGAAGGGCTGAAGCTTTCTTT. Translated, it gives CASSQPPQGRAEAFF.